A selection of T cell receptor beta chains follows, all from one sample in a study of blood T cell repertoires in COVID-19. Profiled with immunoSEQ multiplex PCR; TCRdb holds only in-frame clones, not every one. The sample lists roughly 290,000 clones, over 75% seen once, with around 8% in the top ten. Sequenced input: peripheral blood. Source of these receptors: a woman in her forties or fifties who had recovered from COVID-19. The CDR3 runs from the conserved cysteine through the conserved F or W. The D gene is left open where the match is weak. Size values are once, few and many counts, or a class for expanded clones, and some rows have none.

DNA,CDR3,size,J,D,V
TGTGCCAGTCGCTTCGCAGGGGAGGAGACCCAGTACTTC,CASRFAGEETQYF,NA,TRBJ2-5,NA,TRBV6-5
TGTGCCAGCAAAGGGGGTATAAGCACAGATACGCAGTATTTT,CASKGGISTDTQYF,NA,TRBJ2-3,NA,TRBV19
TGTGCCAGCAGCCCAGCGGGAGATGGGAGGGTGACCCAGTACTTC,CASSPAGDGRVTQYF,NA,TRBJ2-5,TRBD2,TRBV3-1/TRBV3-2
TGTGCCACCAGGGGGCTCGGGAATTCACCCCTCCACTTT,CATRGLGNSPLHF,NA,TRBJ1-6,TRBD1,TRBV10-3
TGTGCCATCAGTGACGTGTACGAGCAGTACTTC,CAISDVYEQYF,few,TRBJ2-7,NA,TRBV10-3
TGTGCCAGCAGCGCCAGACAGGGCATGAACACTGAAGCTTTCTTT,CASSARQGMNTEAFF,NA,TRBJ1-1,TRBD1,TRBV5-4
TGTGCCAGCAGTGATTCCGGACAGGGTGGATGGTTTGGCTACACCTTC,CASSDSGQGGWFGYTF,NA,TRBJ1-2,TRBD1,TRBV6-4
TGTGCCAGCAGCGTACTAGGAGCTGGCTACACCTTC,CASSVLGAGYTF,NA,TRBJ1-2,NA,TRBV9
TGTGCCAGTAGTATGGGACAGTCTAATGAAAAACTGTTTTTT,CASSMGQSNEKLFF,NA,TRBJ1-4,TRBD1,TRBV19
TGCAGCGCATCCATAGGAGCGGTTGAAGCTTTCTTT,CSASIGAVEAFF,NA,TRBJ1-1,NA,TRBV29-1
TGTGCCAGCAGCTCCGAGACTAGCGGGGTGTCTGATACGCAGTATTTT,CASSSETSGVSDTQYF,NA,TRBJ2-3,TRBD2,TRBV5-4
TGTGCCAGCCGAACTAGCGGGAGCTACGAGCAGTACTTC,CASRTSGSYEQYF,NA,TRBJ2-7,TRBD2,TRBV28
TGCGCCAGCAGCCAAGAATACCCGGAGGCCTCCTACAATGAGCAGTTCTTC,CASSQEYPEASYNEQFF,once,TRBJ2-1,NA,TRBV4-1
TGTGCCAGCATAGGGGGCTTGCCAGGCTACACCTTC,CASIGGLPGYTF,NA,TRBJ1-2,TRBD1,TRBV28
TGTGCCAGCACCAGGGACAGGGACTCACCCCTCCACTTT,CASTRDRDSPLHF,few,TRBJ1-6,TRBD1,TRBV6-5
TGTGCCAGCAGCTTCCGTCCGGACAGAGTTTACAATGAGCAGTTCTTC,CASSFRPDRVYNEQFF,NA,TRBJ2-1,NA,TRBV5-6
TGTGCCAGCAGTGAAGTTGGCCTGAGGACAGATACGCAGTATTTT,CASSEVGLRTDTQYF,NA,TRBJ2-3,NA,TRBV6-1
TGTGCCGGTTCGACCGAGGGGAACACTGAAGCTTTCTTT,CAGSTEGNTEAFF,NA,TRBJ1-1,NA,TRBV30
TGCGCCAGCAGCGGGGCAGACGCTAACACTGAAGCTTTCTTT,CASSGADANTEAFF,NA,TRBJ1-1,NA,TRBV5-1
TGTGCCAGCAGTGTTTTAGCGGGGGGGGAAGAGACCCAGTACTTC,CASSVLAGGEETQYF,NA,TRBJ2-5,TRBD2,TRBV2
TGTGCCAGTAGTTCTCGGACTAGCGGGGGACCCGGGGAGCTGTTTTTT,CASSSRTSGGPGELFF,NA,TRBJ2-2,TRBD2,TRBV19
TGCGCCAGCAGCCAAGACTACGGGAGGCCCTGGGATACGCAGTATTTT,CASSQDYGRPWDTQYF,NA,TRBJ2-3,TRBD2,TRBV4-3
TGTGCCAGCAGTGATAGGGCCGGGACTAGTGCCGAGCAGTACTTC,CASSDRAGTSAEQYF,NA,TRBJ2-7,TRBD2,TRBV6-1
TGTGCCAGCAGCCCTCGTGGGGCGAGCTCCTATAATTCACCCCTCCACTTT,CASSPRGASSYNSPLHF,NA,TRBJ1-6,NA,TRBV9
TGTGCCAGCAACCTAGCGGGAGGGCTTGGAGAGACCCAGTACTTC,CASNLAGGLGETQYF,NA,TRBJ2-5,TRBD2,TRBV6-4
TGTGCCAGCAGTGAGACAGGCCGAAATGAAAAACTGTTTTTT,CASSETGRNEKLFF,NA,TRBJ1-4,NA,TRBV6-1
TGTGCCAGCAAAAGTCAGAACTATGGCTACACCTTC,CASKSQNYGYTF,many,TRBJ1-2,NA,TRBV6-5
TGTGCCACCAGTAGGGACAGGGGAGGACAGCCCCAGCATTTT,CATSRDRGGQPQHF,NA,TRBJ1-5,TRBD1,TRBV15
TGTGCCACCAGCACTACAGCAGCTAACTATGGCTACACCTTC,CATSTTAANYGYTF,NA,TRBJ1-2,NA,TRBV15
TGTGCCAGCTCACCCCGGGACAGAACCTACGAGCAGTACTTC,CASSPRDRTYEQYF,NA,TRBJ2-7,TRBD1,TRBV18
TGTGCCATCAGTGTGAGCGGGGGCCAGTACAATGAGCAGTTCTTC,CAISVSGGQYNEQFF,NA,TRBJ2-1,TRBD2,TRBV10-3
TGCGCCAGCAGCTTGGAGACAGGTCTCGAGGGGGAGACCCAGTACTTC,CASSLETGLEGETQYF,NA,TRBJ2-5,NA,TRBV5-1
TGTGCCAGTAGTATAACTAGCGGGGCCTACAATGAGCAGTTCTTC,CASSITSGAYNEQFF,many,TRBJ2-1,TRBD2,TRBV19
TGTGCCAGCAGTTCGACAGGGGGACGGTATGGCTACACCTTC,CASSSTGGRYGYTF,NA,TRBJ1-2,TRBD1,TRBV6-5
TGTGCCAGCAGTTACCTAGACAGTCGCAATCAGCCCCAGCATTTT,CASSYLDSRNQPQHF,NA,TRBJ1-5,NA,TRBV6-6
TGTGCCAGCAGCCCCCGACTAGTCTACAATGAGCAGTTCTTC,CASSPRLVYNEQFF,NA,TRBJ2-1,NA,TRBV7-8
TGTGCCAGCAGCTTCGATAGCGGGGGCTACGAGCAGTACTTC,CASSFDSGGYEQYF,NA,TRBJ2-7,TRBD2,TRBV9
TGCGCCAGCAGCCAAGAGGTTGGGCGAGAAGAGACCCAGTACTTC,CASSQEVGREETQYF,NA,TRBJ2-5,NA,TRBV4-3
TGTGCCAGCAGCGGGAATAGCAATCAGCCCCAGCATTTT,CASSGNSNQPQHF,NA,TRBJ1-5,NA,TRBV6-5
TGTGCCTGGCGAGCGGGGGTCCGCACAGATACGCAGTATTTT,CAWRAGVRTDTQYF,NA,TRBJ2-3,TRBD2,TRBV30
TGTGCCAGTAGGAACAGGGAAGATCAGCCCCAGCATTTT,CASRNREDQPQHF,few,TRBJ1-5,NA,TRBV19
TGTGCCAGCAGTTTGGACAGGCTTAGGCAACTGAACACTGAAGCTTTCTTT,CASSLDRLRQLNTEAFF,NA,TRBJ1-1,TRBD1,TRBV28
TGTGCCACCAGCATAATCGGACTCCACGAGCAGTACTTC,CATSIIGLHEQYF,NA,TRBJ2-7,NA,TRBV15
TGTGCCAGCAGTTATATACTAGCGGGGGGTAGACCGGATACGCAGTATTTT,CASSYILAGGRPDTQYF,NA,TRBJ2-3,TRBD2,TRBV28
TGTGCCAGCTCCGAGGCGACAGATACGCAGTATTTT,CASSEATDTQYF,NA,TRBJ2-3,NA,TRBV18
TGTGCCAGCAGGCTACAGGTGACCTCCTACGAGCAGTACTTC,CASRLQVTSYEQYF,NA,TRBJ2-7,NA,TRBV4-2
TGCGCCAGCAGCTTGGGACAGAGGCACAATGAGCAGTTCTTC,CASSLGQRHNEQFF,NA,TRBJ2-1,NA,TRBV5-1
TGTGCCAGCAGCGGATTATCCGGGACAGGGCCCACCGGGGAGCTGTTTTTT,CASSGLSGTGPTGELFF,NA,TRBJ2-2,TRBD1,TRBV3-1/TRBV3-2